The source of this T cell receptor (beta chain) is a study of blood T cell repertoires in COVID-19. On the study more broadly: Italy, Spain and the United States were the sources of the convalescent and acute COVID-19 samples. Sample material is recorded as cDNA or gDNA derived from T cells, B-cell-depleted T cells, or PBMCs.

Per the germline V gene, CDR1 is SNHLY and CDR2 is FYNNEI. This CDR3 is 14 amino acids long. Trimming cost V 7 bases and J 2 bases, with 12 bases left between them. Seattle patients were enrolled during active infection and followed longitudinally. The authors' processing: The authors estimated nucleated cell counts from reference gene primer amplification. The table came from immunoSEQ multiplex PCR; TCRdb's copy has only in-frame clones and leaves some out. The D gene and trimming were derived from the DNA, and the V and J assignments and clone size from that table. In the table there are 200,000 or so clones, roughly four fifths of which are singletons.

The receptor was derived from a woman of 80 years or more with COVID-19, enrolled during active disease. Sequenced material: peripheral blood. The chain employs TRBV2 and TRBJ2-1, with D perhaps matching TRBD1 (6 bases). The CDR3 reads CASIRDNTYNEQFF. CDR3 sequence (DNA): TGTGCCAGCATCCGGGACAACACCTACAATGAGCAGTTCTTC. The variable domain in full, with the rest retrieved from reference TRBV2 and TRBJ2-1, is EPEVTQTPSHQVTQMGQEVILRCVPISNHLYFYWYRQILGQKVEFLVSFYNNEISEKSEIFDDQFSVERPDGSNFTLKIRSTKLEDSAMYFCASIRDNTYNEQFFGPGTRLTVL.